The clone carrying this T cell receptor beta chain was recorded a few times. Its antigen is unidentified. There are 15 residues in the CDR3. Per the germline V gene, CDR1 is SGDLS and CDR2 is YYNGEE. The V end lost 3 bases, the J end lost 2 bases, and 12 bases lay between the germline ends. This entry belongs to a study of cytomegalovirus exposure and HLA in healthy donors. Whole-study results and caveats: In terms of immune exposure information, only CMV serostatus was available. The authors later found TCR association rates varying by HLA locus, with DRB1 most and HLA-C fewest. A missense DCLRE1C variant was associated with V- and J-gene trimming of TCR beta chains in a later analysis, and an independent cohort replicated the association.

PCR involved 60 Vbeta and 13 Jbeta primers. Clones were sequenced by immunoSEQ multiplex PCR, and TCRdb holds only the in-frame ones, with some missing. The sample carries about 200,000 clones, about 80% recorded once. The chain couples TRBV9 to TRBJ1-3; D remains ambiguous. This clonotype originated in a man aged 35 to 55 in good health and CMV-seronegative. Sequenced input: PBMCs. The DNA of the CDR3 is TGTGCCAGCAGCGGCGGACTGTCAGCTGGAAACACCATATATTTT. Amino acid sequence: CASSGGLSAGNTIYF.